By proportion, the clone carrying this T cell receptor beta chain is medium-sized. The data were obtained in a study of cytomegalovirus exposure and HLA in healthy donors. Primers: 60 Vbeta forward and 13 Jbeta reverse. Using immunoSEQ multiplex PCR, the repertoire was profiled, and TCRdb retains in-frame clones only, with some absent. The table lists approximately 110,000 clones, around two thirds of them singletons. V lost 3 bases, J lost 2 bases, and 20 bases lay in between. CDR3 length: 16 amino acids. The germline gives CDR1 SQVTM, CDR2 ANQGSEA. This TCR was sampled from a man aged 55 to 70 in good health and CMV-seropositive. V gene TRBV29-1 combines with J gene TRBJ2-7, with D possibly TRBD2 on 5 matching bases. What was sequenced was PBMCs. The CDR3 DNA sequence: TGCAGCGTTGATTCGGGTATAAGCGGAGCAACCTACGAGCAGTACTTC. Translating it yields CSVDSGISGATYEQYF.